Following are 32 T cell receptor beta chains from one sample sequenced in a study of beta chain features in type 1 diabetes. Isolated RNA was reverse transcribed in full, so expressed TCRB transcripts were sequenced. Libraries were prepared by immunoSEQ multiplex PCR; TCRdb keeps only in-frame clonotypes and omits some of them. Of a few hundred thousand clones listed, around 15% were seen once; the top ten hold roughly 0.017%. Sequenced sample: naive CD4+ T cells from blood. Receptor source: a woman younger than 30 in good health.

Notes on this clone: Other DNA sequences in this specimen translate into the identical CDR3. This sequence joins TRBV7-2 and TRBJ2-1; no firm D call. Trimming removed 5 bases at V and 6 bases at J, with 11 bases between. The germline gives CDR1 SGHTA, CDR2 FQGNSA. The CDR3 is 13 amino acids. CDR3 sequence: CASSPGTSNEQFF. The CDR3 DNA follows: TGTGCCAGCAGCCCAGGAACGTCCAATGAGCAGTTCTTC.

This clone was seen a few times. The chain carries TRBV2 and TRBJ2-1; possibly TRBD2 for D (6 bases). Germline lookup yields CDR1 SNHLY and CDR2 FYNNEI. The CDR3 runs 14 residues. Trimming pared 4 bases from V and 4 bases from J, leaving 11 bases between. The CDR3 bases are TGTGCCAGCAGTGGGGGGGTGCAGTACAATGAGCAGTTCTTC. Encoded protein: CASSGGVQYNEQFF. The whole variable domain, filled in from reference TRBV2 and TRBJ2-1, reads EPEVTQTPSHQVTQMGQEVILRCVPISNHLYFYWYRQILGQKVEFLVSFYNNEISEKSEIFDDQFSVERPDGSNFTLKIRSTKLEDSAMYFCASSGGVQYNEQFFGPGTRLTVL.

To note about this clone: This sample also contains other DNA sequences that code for the same CDR3. The chain carries TRBV6-5 and TRBJ2-7; 7 bases match TRBD2. Looked up from germline, CDR1 is MNHEY and CDR2 is SVGAGI. The CDR3 contains 15 residues. V shed 0 bases and J 3 bases; nucleotides not matched to a gene: 5. The CDR3 here is CASSYSSSGSYEQYF. Here the CDR3 DNA reads TGTGCCAGCAGTTACTCTTCTAGCGGAAGCTACGAGCAGTACTTC.

This clone has only a few counts. The CDR3 reads CASSPASYEQYF. CDR3 sequence (DNA): TGTGCCAGCAGCCCTGCGAGCTACGAGCAGTACTTC. The chain uses TRBV28 and TRBJ2-7; no reliable D call. The germline V gene encodes CDR1 MDHEN and CDR2 SYDVKM. The CDR3 length is 12 residues. With 6 bases removed from V and 3 bases from J, the gap between germline ends came to 9 bases.

The CDR3 bases are TGTGCCTGGAGTGTACTGGGAGGGGGCGAGCAGTACTTC. Its translation is CAWSVLGGGEQYF. The chain couples TRBV30 to TRBJ2-7; a weak D match, TRBD2 (7 bases). Germline V CDR1 and CDR2: GTSNPN, SVGIG (reference sequence). There are 13 residues in the CDR3. V was clipped by 0 bases and J by 6 bases, with 12 bases between them.

This chain connects TRBV13 to TRBJ2-6, with a tentative D call TRBD2 (5 bases). The length of the CDR3 is 16 residues. Deletions cut 3 bases from V and 4 bases from J, with 13 bases between. Germline loops: CDR1 PRHDT, CDR2 FYEKMQ (reference sequence). In nucleotides, the CDR3 is TGTGCCAGCAGCTTTCTCTCGGGGAACGGGGCCAACGTCCTGACTTTC. This encodes CASSFLSGNGANVLTF.

This clone has a handful of counts. The rearrangement links TRBV28 to TRBJ1-2; weak D call: TRBD1 (5 bases). CDR1 is MDHEN and CDR2 is SYDVKM in the germline V gene. The V end was cut by 4 bases, the J end by 3 bases, with 6 bases between. This CDR3 is 12 amino acids long. This CDR3 reads CASSSGYYGYTF. The CDR3 DNA is TGTGCCAGCAGTTCAGGGTACTATGGCTACACCTTC.

The gene calls are TRBV4-2 and TRBJ2-1; possible D gene TRBD2, 6 bases. This CDR3 has 14 residues. V lost 7 bases to trimming and J lost 6 bases, with 16 bases between them. The germline V gene has CDR1 LGHNA and CDR2 YNFKEQ. The CDR3 nucleotides read TGTGCCAGCACTCTAGCCGGGACTGTCAATGAGCAGTTCTTC. Encoded protein: CASTLAGTVNEQFF.

J is TRBJ2-7 and V is TRBV20-1; the D gene is possibly TRBD2 (5 bases). In germline, CDR1 is DFQATT, CDR2 SNEGSKA (reference sequence). The germline V and J ends were trimmed by 3 bases and 9 bases, with 12 bases remaining between them. The CDR3 loop spans 11 amino acids. CDR3 in amino acids: CSASELAGQYF. In DNA, the CDR3 is TGCAGTGCTAGTGAGTTGGCGGGGCAGTACTTC.

The table lists this clone with a few counts. The chain combines TRBV2 with TRBJ1-1; a weak D match, TRBD1 (6 bases). The CDR3 consists of 14 residues. The germline CDR1 and CDR2 sequences are SNHLY and FYNNEI. Trimming cost V 5 bases and J 4 bases, with 14 bases left between them. The CDR3 DNA reads as TGTGCCAGCAGTCAACAGGGTAGTAGCACTGAAGCTTTCTTT. Its translation: CASSQQGSSTEAFF.

The rearrangement uses TRBV28 and TRBJ2-7; 8 nucleotides align to TRBD1. This CDR3 spans 16 amino acids. The germline CDR1 and CDR2 sequences are MDHEN and SYDVKM. V lost 5 bases and J lost 2; bases outside the gene matches: 11. The CDR3 sequence: CASSTAGTGTTYEQYF. The CDR3 bases are TGTGCCAGCAGTACCGCCGGGACAGGAACTACCTACGAGCAGTACTTC.

This clone was recorded a few times. V gene TRBV6-5 combines with J gene TRBJ2-7; D is possibly TRBD2 (6 bases). Trimming removed 4 bases at V and 2 bases at J, with 18 bases between. CDR3 length equals 16 residues. CDR1 is MNHEY and CDR2 is SVGAGI in the germline V gene. CDR3 sequence (DNA): TGTGCCAGCAGTTTGGGAGGAGGGGAGCCAACCTACGAGCAGTACTTC. As protein: CASSLGGGEPTYEQYF.

This clone was counted only a few times. The CDR3 DNA is TGTGCCAGCAGCCAAGCCAGCGGGAGTGAGACCCAGTACTTC. Translated: CASSQASGSETQYF. The V gene is TRBV4-2, the J gene TRBJ2-5; 8 bases line up with TRBD2. This CDR3 comprises 14 residues. With V trimmed by 1 base and J by 5 bases, 3 bases remained unmatched. CDR1 and CDR2 (germline): LGHNA, YNFKEQ.

This clone was counted only a few times. This chain links TRBV5-1 with TRBJ2-3; D uncertain. The germline V gene has CDR1 SGHRS and CDR2 YFSETQ. The CDR3 contains 13 residues. Trimming removed 3 bases from V and 2 bases from J, with 7 bases in between. Here the CDR3 reads CASSSLFTDTQYF. The DNA of the CDR3 is TGCGCCAGCAGCTCCTTATTCACAGATACGCAGTATTTT.

The chain links TRBV7-9 to TRBJ2-7; 7 nucleotides align to TRBD2. The CDR3 totals 14 residues. Germline assignment: CDR1 SEHNR and CDR2 FQNEAQ (reference sequence). V lost 5 bases to trimming and J lost 2 bases; unmatched junction nucleotides: 6. CDR3 region: CASSVKGGPYEQYF. The CDR3 DNA is TGTGCCAGCAGCGTTAAGGGAGGGCCCTACGAGCAGTACTTC.

The J gene is TRBJ2-5, the V gene TRBV18, with TRBD2 matching 7 bases. V lost 4 bases, J lost 1 base, and 3 bases stayed unmatched. Germline V lookup: CDR1 KGHSH, CDR2 LQKENI. The CDR3 contains 14 residues. In DNA form, the CDR3 reads TGTGCCAGCTCACAAGCTAGCGGCCAAGAGACCCAGTACTTC. It is translated as CASSQASGQETQYF.

The rearrangement joins TRBV19 to TRBJ1-4; TRBD1 aligns across 8 bases. The CDR3 is 13 amino acids. V lost 6 bases, J lost 8 bases, and 5 bases stayed unmatched. Germline V gives CDR1 LNHDA, CDR2 SQIVND (reference sequence). This CDR3 reads CASRGQGAEKLFF. The CDR3 DNA sequence: TGTGCCAGTAGAGGACAGGGCGCAGAAAAACTGTTTTTT.

This clone was picked up a small number of times. This sequence joins TRBV5-4 and TRBJ1-1, with 9 bases aligning to TRBD1. In germline, CDR1 is SGHNT, CDR2 YYREEE (reference sequence). The J segment lost 5 bases and the V segment lost 4 bases, leaving 12 bases of the junction unmatched. There are 16 residues in the CDR3. The chain's CDR3 is CASSRFGTGKFTEAFF. CDR3 in DNA: TGTGCCAGCAGCCGATTCGGGACAGGGAAGTTTACTGAAGCTTTCTTT.

There are a few counts of this clone. The same CDR3 arises from other DNA sequences in this sample as well. The CDR3 here is CAWSGGAEAFF. For the CDR3, the DNA is TGTGCCTGGAGTGGAGGTGCAGAAGCTTTCTTT. The chain carries TRBV30 and TRBJ1-1, with D uncertain. Per germline, CDR1 GTSNPN and CDR2 SVGIG (reference sequence). Trimming pared 1 base from V and 8 bases from J, leaving 8 bases between. This CDR3 is 11 amino acids long.

Comments on this clone: Other DNA sequences in the sample encode the same CDR3. The chain has TRBV20-1 and TRBJ2-1; D not resolved. The V gene lost 1 base and the J gene lost 8 bases, with 6 bases spanning the gap. The CDR3 is 11 amino acids. The germline V gene has CDR1 DFQATT and CDR2 SNEGSKA (reference sequence). The CDR3 loop reads CSARAGYEQFF. The DNA for the CDR3 is TGCAGTGCTAGAGCGGGTTATGAGCAGTTCTTC.

The chain links TRBV11-3 to TRBJ2-7, with TRBD2 identical over 8 bases. Germline V CDR1 and CDR2: SGHNT, YENEEA. Unmatched junction bases numbered 10, after V lost 5 bases and J lost 7 bases. The CDR3 spans 14 residues. CDR3 protein: CASSQRTSRGEQYF. In DNA, the CDR3 is TGTGCCAGCAGCCAACGGACTAGCCGGGGGGAGCAGTACTTC. Filled out from reference TRBV11-3 and TRBJ2-7, the complete variable domain reads EAGVVQSPRYKIIEKKQPVAFWCNPISGHNTLYWYLQNLGQGPELLIRYENEEAVDDSQLPKDRFSAERLKGVDSTLKIQPAELGDSAVYLCASSQRTSRGEQYFGPGTRLTVT.

The rearrangement links TRBV25-1 to TRBJ1-1; D not resolved. The germline V and J ends were trimmed by 5 bases and 0 bases, with 4 bases remaining between them. Germline CDR1 MGHDK, CDR2 SYGVNS. This CDR3 has 12 amino acids. The CDR3 loop is CASSTVNTEAFF. The CDR3 DNA follows: TGTGCCAGCAGTACAGTGAACACTGAAGCTTTCTTT.

This sequence joins TRBV9 and TRBJ1-2; D is ambiguous. Trimming took off 0 bases at V and 1 base at J, with 7 bases between the two ends. The CDR3 totals 14 residues. From germline, CDR1 is SGDLS and CDR2 YYNGEE. The CDR3, as DNA: TGTGCCAGCAGCGTAGATCTAGATAACTATGGCTACACCTTC. Its translation: CASSVDLDNYGYTF.

The CDR3 spells CASSPLEGTGGEAFF. The CDR3 nucleotides are TGTGCCAGCTCACCACTGGAAGGGACAGGGGGCGAAGCTTTCTTT. The chain recombines TRBV18 with TRBJ1-1; 12 nucleotides line up with TRBD1. This CDR3 has 15 amino acids. V gave up 1 base and J gave up 8 bases; unmatched junction bases: 5. The germline V gene has CDR1 KGHSH and CDR2 LQKENI.

This clone occurred a few times. The chain joins TRBV18 to TRBJ2-3; the D is unclear. The germline V and J ends were trimmed by 4 bases and 2 bases, with 10 bases remaining between them. CDR1 is KGHSH and CDR2 is LQKENI in the germline V gene. This CDR3 comprises 14 residues. The CDR3 is CASSLYTDTDTQYF. The CDR3, as DNA: TGTGCCAGCTCACTCTACACAGACACAGATACGCAGTATTTT.

This clone has more than one count but fewer than ten. The chain is built from TRBV28 and TRBJ1-1; D possibly corresponds to TRBD1 (6 bases). Germline CDR1 is MDHEN and CDR2 is SYDVKM. The CDR3 spans 16 residues. Trimming removed 4 bases at V and 1 base at J, with 16 bases between. The chain's CDR3 is CASSYAGGRWNTEAFF. The CDR3 DNA follows: TGTGCCAGCAGTTATGCCGGGGGGCGATGGAACACTGAAGCTTTCTTT.

V gene TRBV2 combines with J gene TRBJ1-3; the match to TRBD1 covers 8 bases. There are 15 residues in the CDR3. CDR1 and CDR2 from the germline V gene are SNHLY and FYNNEI. J gave up 0 bases and V 5 bases, and 3 bases lay outside the gene matches. The CDR3 spells CASSPQGASGNTIYF. DNA of the CDR3: TGTGCCAGCAGTCCTCAGGGGGCCTCTGGAAACACCATATATTTT. Variable domain in full (rest from reference TRBV2 and TRBJ1-3): EPEVTQTPSHQVTQMGQEVILRCVPISNHLYFYWYRQILGQKVEFLVSFYNNEISEKSEIFDDQFSVERPDGSNFTLKIRSTKLEDSAMYFCASSPQGASGNTIYFGEGSWLTVV.

This chain joins TRBV7-9 and TRBJ2-5; the D gene is possibly TRBD1 (5 bases). The CDR3 sequence is 15 residues long. Germline CDR1 and CDR2: SEHNR and FQNEAQ (reference sequence). Trimming shortened V by 5 bases and J by 4 bases, and 17 bases separated the two germline ends. CDR3 in DNA: TGTGCCAGCAGCCTAATCAGGGCCCCGTCAGAGACCCAGTACTTC. Protein: CASSLIRAPSETQYF.

This clone was observed a handful of times. The V gene is TRBV7-9, the J gene TRBJ1-1; unclear D gene. The V gene lost 1 base and the J gene lost 7 bases, with 10 bases spanning the gap. There are 13 residues in the CDR3. CDR1 is SEHNR, CDR2 FQNEAQ, per germline (reference sequence). The CDR3 is CASSLVQFDEAFF. The CDR3, as DNA: TGTGCCAGCAGCTTAGTACAGTTCGATGAAGCTTTCTTT.

This clone came up a few times. The chain combines TRBV28 with TRBJ1-5; D remains unclear. The CDR3 consists of 15 residues. The germline gives CDR1 MDHEN, CDR2 SYDVKM. With 3 bases removed from V and 7 bases from J, the gap between germline ends came to 16 bases. CDR3 loop: CASSFVLGRGQPQHF. CDR3 DNA sequence: TGTGCCAGCAGTTTTGTGTTAGGTCGGGGACAGCCCCAGCATTTT.

V and J are TRBV5-1 and TRBJ2-7; 8 nucleotides agree with TRBD1. V gave up 4 bases and J gave up 6 bases; unmatched junction bases: 6. This CDR3 is built from 13 residues. Germline-derived CDR1 and CDR2 are SGHRS and YFSETQ. CDR3 nucleotides: TGCGCCAGCAGCGCGGGACAGGCGGCCGAGCAGTACTTC. This gives the protein CASSAGQAAEQYF.

This clone was seen more than once but under ten times. This chain uses TRBV6-5 with TRBJ2-1, with TRBD2 identical over 10 bases. Germline V gene lookup returns CDR1 MNHEY and CDR2 SVGAGI. Trimming at V came to 4 bases and at J to 6 bases, leaving 9 bases not matched to a gene. The CDR3 is 16 residues long. The CDR3 spells CASSFISGRSSNEQFF. CDR3 sequence (DNA): TGTGCCAGCAGTTTCATTAGCGGGAGGTCGTCCAATGAGCAGTTCTTC.